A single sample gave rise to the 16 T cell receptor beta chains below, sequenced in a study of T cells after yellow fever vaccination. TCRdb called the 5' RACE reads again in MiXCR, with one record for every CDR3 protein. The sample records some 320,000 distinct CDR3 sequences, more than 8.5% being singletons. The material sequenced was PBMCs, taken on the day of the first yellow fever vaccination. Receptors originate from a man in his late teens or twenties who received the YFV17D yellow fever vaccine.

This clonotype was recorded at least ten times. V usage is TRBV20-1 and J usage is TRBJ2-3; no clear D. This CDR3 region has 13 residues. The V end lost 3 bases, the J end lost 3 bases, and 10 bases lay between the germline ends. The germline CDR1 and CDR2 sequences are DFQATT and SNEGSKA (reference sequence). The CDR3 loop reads CSASHAVTDTQYF. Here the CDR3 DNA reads TGCAGTGCTAGCCATGCCGTAACAGATACGCAGTATTTT.

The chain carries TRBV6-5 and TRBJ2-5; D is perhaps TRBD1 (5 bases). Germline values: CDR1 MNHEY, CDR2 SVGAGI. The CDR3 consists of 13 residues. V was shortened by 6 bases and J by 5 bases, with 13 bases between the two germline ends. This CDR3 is CASSPTAWETQYF. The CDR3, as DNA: TGTGCCAGCAGCCCGACAGCTTGGGAGACCCAGTACTTC.

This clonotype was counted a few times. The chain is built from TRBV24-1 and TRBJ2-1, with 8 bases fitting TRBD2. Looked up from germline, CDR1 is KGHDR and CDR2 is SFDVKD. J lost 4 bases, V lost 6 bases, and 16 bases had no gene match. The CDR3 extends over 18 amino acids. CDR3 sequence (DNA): TGTGCCACCAGTCCGGCGGGAAGCGGGGGCCGGTCTTACAATGAGCAGTTCTTC. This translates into CATSPAGSGGRSYNEQFF.

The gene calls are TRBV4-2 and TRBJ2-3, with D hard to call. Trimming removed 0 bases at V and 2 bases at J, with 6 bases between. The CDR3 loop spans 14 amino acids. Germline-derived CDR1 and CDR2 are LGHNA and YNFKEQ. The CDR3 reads CASSQDTPTDTQYF. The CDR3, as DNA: TGTGCCAGCAGCCAAGATACCCCCACAGATACGCAGTATTTT.

CDR3 bases: TGTGCCAGCAGCCTGACAGGGGGTGGGGACACTGAAGCTTTCTTT. It encodes CASSLTGGGDTEAFF. The chain links TRBV7-2 to TRBJ1-1; 9 bases line up with TRBD1. This CDR3 contains 15 residues. CDR1 and CDR2 from the germline V gene are SGHTA and FQGNSA. With 5 bases clipped from V and 3 bases from J, the junction kept 7 bases outside the gene matches.

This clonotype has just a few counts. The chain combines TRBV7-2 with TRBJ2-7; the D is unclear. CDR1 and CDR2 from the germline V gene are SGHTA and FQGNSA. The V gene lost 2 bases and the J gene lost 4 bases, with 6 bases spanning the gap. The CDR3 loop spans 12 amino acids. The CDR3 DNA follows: TGTGCCAGCAGCTTACCCGGGTACGAGCAGTACTTC. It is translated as CASSLPGYEQYF.

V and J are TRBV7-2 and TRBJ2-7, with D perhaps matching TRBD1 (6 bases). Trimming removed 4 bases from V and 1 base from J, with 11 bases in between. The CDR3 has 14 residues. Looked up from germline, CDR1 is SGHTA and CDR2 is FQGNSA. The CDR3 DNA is TGTGCCAGCAGCTCCTCGGGACAATCCTACGAGCAGTACTTC. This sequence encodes CASSSSGQSYEQYF. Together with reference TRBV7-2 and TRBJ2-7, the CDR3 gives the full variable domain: GAGVSQSPSNKVTEKGKDVELRCDPISGHTALYWYRQSLGQGLEFLIYFQGNSAPDKSGLPSDRFSAERTGGSVSTLTIQRTQQEDSAVYLCASSSSGQSYEQYFGPGTRLTVT.

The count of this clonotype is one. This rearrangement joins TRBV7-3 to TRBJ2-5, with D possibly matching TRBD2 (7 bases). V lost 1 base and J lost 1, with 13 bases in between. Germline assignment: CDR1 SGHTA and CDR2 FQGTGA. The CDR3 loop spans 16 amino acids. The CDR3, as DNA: TGTGCCAGCAGCTTAAACGGGGCGGGGGCCCAAGAGACCCAGTACTTC. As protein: CASSLNGAGAQETQYF.

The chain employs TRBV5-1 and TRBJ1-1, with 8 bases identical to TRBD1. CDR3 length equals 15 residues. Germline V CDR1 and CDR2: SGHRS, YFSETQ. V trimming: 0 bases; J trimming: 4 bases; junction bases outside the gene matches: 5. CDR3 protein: CASSLAGGRSTEAFF. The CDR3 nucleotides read TGCGCCAGCAGCTTGGCAGGGGGCAGGAGCACTGAAGCTTTCTTT.

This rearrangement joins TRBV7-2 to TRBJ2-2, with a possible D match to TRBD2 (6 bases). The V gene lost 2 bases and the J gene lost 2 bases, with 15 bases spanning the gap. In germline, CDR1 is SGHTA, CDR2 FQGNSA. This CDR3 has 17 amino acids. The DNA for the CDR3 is TGTGCCAGCAGCTTACCTCGGGACTTCTTCAACACCGGGGAGCTGTTTTTT. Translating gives CASSLPRDFFNTGELFF.

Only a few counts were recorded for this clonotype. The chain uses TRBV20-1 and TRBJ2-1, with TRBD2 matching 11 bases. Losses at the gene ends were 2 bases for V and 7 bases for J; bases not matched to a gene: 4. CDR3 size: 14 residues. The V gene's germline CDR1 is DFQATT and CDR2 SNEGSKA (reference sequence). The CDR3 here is CSARSSGGANEQFF. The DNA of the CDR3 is TGCAGTGCTAGAAGTAGCGGGGGGGCGAATGAGCAGTTCTTC.

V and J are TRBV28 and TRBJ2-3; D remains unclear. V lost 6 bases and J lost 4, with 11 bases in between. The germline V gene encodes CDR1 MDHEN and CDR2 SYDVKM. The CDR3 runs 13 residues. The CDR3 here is CASSPAGADTQYF. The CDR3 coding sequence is TGTGCCAGCAGCCCGGCCGGCGCAGATACGCAGTATTTT.

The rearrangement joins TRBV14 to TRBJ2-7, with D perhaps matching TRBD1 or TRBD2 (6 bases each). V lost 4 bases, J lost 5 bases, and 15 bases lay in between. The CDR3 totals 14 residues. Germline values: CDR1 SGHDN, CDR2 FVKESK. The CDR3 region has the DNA TGTGCCAGCAGCCCCCGACGGGGGCTTGACGAGCAGTACTTC. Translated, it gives CASSPRRGLDEQYF.

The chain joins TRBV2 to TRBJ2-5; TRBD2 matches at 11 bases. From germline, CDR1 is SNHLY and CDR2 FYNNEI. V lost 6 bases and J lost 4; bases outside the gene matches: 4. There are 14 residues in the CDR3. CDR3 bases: TGTGCCAGCAGAGATACTAGCGGGGGAGAGACCCAGTACTTC. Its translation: CASRDTSGGETQYF.

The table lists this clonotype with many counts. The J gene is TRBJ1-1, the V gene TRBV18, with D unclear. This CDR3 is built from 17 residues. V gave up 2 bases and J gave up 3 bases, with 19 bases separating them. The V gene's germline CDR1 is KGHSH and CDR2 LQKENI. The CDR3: CASSPSRVAVLDTEAFF. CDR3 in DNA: TGTGCCAGCTCACCATCGAGGGTCGCTGTTTTGGACACTGAAGCTTTCTTT.

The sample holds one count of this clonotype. The CDR3 protein is CASSYRDGTLIGETQYF. In DNA form, the CDR3 reads TGTGCCAGCAGTTATCGAGACGGGACCCTGATAGGGGAGACCCAGTACTTC. This chain joins TRBV6-2 or TRBV6-3 and TRBJ2-5; D is perhaps TRBD1 or TRBD2 (5 bases each). Trimming pared 3 bases from V and 5 bases from J, leaving 22 bases between. This CDR3 is 17 amino acids long. Germline V gene lookup returns CDR1 MNHEY and CDR2 SVGEGT.